This T cell receptor beta chain was identified during a study of CD4+ T cells in melanoma. Study outcomes and limitations: Neoantigen-specific CD4+ T cells in melanoma reportedly had diverse differentiation states.

Concerning this clone: The antigen remains undetermined.

Sequenced by immunoSEQ multiplex PCR; TCRdb stores in-frame clones only, minus some. Of 90,000 to 130,000 clones detected, 92% appear once; the ten largest clones hold 3.3%. This TCR was sampled from a human donor with melanoma. Sequenced material: peripheral blood.

The chain's CDR3 is CARRLGGGWYEQYF. The CDR3 region has the DNA TGTGCCAGAAGACTTGGGGGAGGATGGTACGAGCAGTACTTC. The chain combines TRBV9 with TRBJ2-7, with D possibly TRBD2 on 6 matching bases. The V end was cut by 8 bases, the J end by 4 bases, with 19 bases between. CDR1 and CDR2 from the germline V gene are SGDLS and YYNGEE. This CDR3 has 14 residues. The full variable domain, completed using reference TRBV9 and TRBJ2-7, is DSGVTQTPKHLITATGQRVTLRCSPRSGDLSVYWYQQSLDQGLQFLIQYYNGEERAKGNILERFSAQQFPDLHSELNLSSLELGDSALYFCARRLGGGWYEQYFGPGTRLTVT.